This TCR beta chain appears in the sequencing data of a study of OX40 agonist ivuxolimab in advanced cancers. Study-wide background: Among those enrolled, mean age was about 60 years (range roughly 23 to 79) and 82.7% were male. Of the participants, approximately 44% had some prior anti-PD-1, anti-PD-L1 or anti-CTLA-4 therapy, which was allowed.

Study-level results: In general, CD8+ T cells held more expanded clones than CD4+ did, on average. Still undetermined is the antigen specificity of the expanded peripheral T cells.

This table comes from immunoSEQ multiplex PCR, and its TCRdb copy is limited to in-frame clones, with some not included. The repertoire holds tens of thousands of clones, with about 91% as singletons. As for this clone: Its antigen remains unknown. Sequence at one end of the junction differs from germline and may be a read error. Different DNA sequences within this sample yield the same CDR3.

This CDR3 has 12 amino acids. Per the germline V gene, CDR1 is GTSNPN and CDR2 is SVGIG (reference sequence). J is TRBJ1-2 and V is TRBV30; D remains ambiguous. The sequence came from an adult with an advanced solid tumor such as melanoma, head and neck, liver or kidney cancer. The material sequenced was CD4+ or CD8+ T cells sorted from blood, taken in a trial of the OX40 agonist ivuxolimab. This CDR3 reads CAWSLDNYGYTF. CDR3 in DNA: TGTGCCTGGAGCCTAGATAACTACGGCTACACCTTC.